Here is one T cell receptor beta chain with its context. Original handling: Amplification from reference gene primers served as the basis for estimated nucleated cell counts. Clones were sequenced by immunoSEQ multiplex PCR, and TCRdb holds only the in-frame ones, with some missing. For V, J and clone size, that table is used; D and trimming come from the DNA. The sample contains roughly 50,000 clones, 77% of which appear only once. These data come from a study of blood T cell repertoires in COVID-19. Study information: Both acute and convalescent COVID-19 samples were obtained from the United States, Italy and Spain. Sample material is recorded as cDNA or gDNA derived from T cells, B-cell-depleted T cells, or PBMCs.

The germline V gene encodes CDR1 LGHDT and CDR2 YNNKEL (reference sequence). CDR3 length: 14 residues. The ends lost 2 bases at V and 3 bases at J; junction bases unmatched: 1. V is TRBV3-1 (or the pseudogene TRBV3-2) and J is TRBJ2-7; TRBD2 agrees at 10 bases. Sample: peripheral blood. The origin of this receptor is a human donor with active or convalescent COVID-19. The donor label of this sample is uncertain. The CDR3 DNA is TGTGCCAGCAGCCAACCTAGCGGGAGCTACGAGCAGTACTTC. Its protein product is CASSQPSGSYEQYF.